A selection of T cell receptor beta chains follows, all from one sample in a study of control samples from healthy donors and cancer patients. Libraries were prepared by immunoSEQ multiplex PCR; TCRdb keeps only in-frame clonotypes and omits some of them. The sample yields roughly 80,000 clones, about 90% seen once. The sample taken for sequencing was PBMCs. The receptors derive from a woman aged 55-70 years with head and neck cancer. CDR3s include the opening cysteine and the closing phenylalanine or tryptophan. The order of the fields is V gene, D gene, J gene, clone size, CDR3 protein, CDR3 DNA. A D gene is named only where the DNA matches it firmly. A row's size may be missing; if present it is once, few, many or a size class.

>TRBV11-2|NA|TRBJ2-6|NA
CASSLSTAGANVLTF
TGTGCCAGCAGCCTCTCGACGGCTGGGGCCAACGTCCTGACTTTC
>TRBV7-3|NA|TRBJ2-1|NA
CASSRTGDTYNEQFF
TGTGCCAGCAGCCGGACGGGAGACACCTACAATGAGCAGTTCTTC
>TRBV5-1|NA|TRBJ2-5|NA
CASSLEVGGDETQYF
TGCGCCAGCAGCTTGGAGGTAGGGGGTGACGAGACCCAGTACTTC
>TRBV7-2|TRBD2|TRBJ2-7|NA
CASSFLAGGTAYEQYF
TGTGCCAGCAGCTTTCTCGCGGGAGGTACGGCCTACGAGCAGTACTTC
>TRBV2|NA|TRBJ2-2|NA
CASSSRGYTGELFF
TGTGCCAGCAGTTCACGAGGATACACCGGGGAGCTGTTTTTT
>TRBV28|NA|TRBJ1-2|NA
CASSLVGSVGYTF
TGTGCCAGCAGTTTAGTGGGGTCGGTTGGCTACACCTTC
>TRBV11-2|NA|TRBJ2-7|NA
CASSVGPGGYEQYF
TGTGCCAGCAGCGTAGGTCCCGGGGGCTACGAGCAGTACTTC
>TRBV4-1|NA|TRBJ1-6|NA
CASSQELGHSPLHF
TGCGCCAGCAGCCAAGAACTGGGTCATTCACCCCTCCACTTT
>TRBV15|NA|TRBJ1-4|NA
CATSRMGGNEKLFF
TGTGCCACCAGCAGAATGGGCGGCAATGAAAAACTGTTTTTT
>TRBV6-5|NA|TRBJ1-3|once
CASMLGAGNTIYF
TGTGCCAGCATGTTGGGGGCTGGAAACACCATATATTTT
>TRBV7-2|TRBD1|TRBJ2-7|few
CASSLGTGSSYEQYF
TGTGCCAGCAGCTTAGGGACAGGGAGCTCCTACGAGCAGTACTTC
>TRBV19|NA|TRBJ2-7|NA
CASSPGRDSYGQYF
TGTGCCAGTAGTCCAGGACGGGATTCCTACGGGCAGTACTTC
>TRBV18|NA|TRBJ2-7|NA
CASSRQGVYEQYF
TGTGCCAGCTCACGGCAGGGAGTCTACGAGCAGTACTTC
>TRBV16|NA|TRBJ2-3|NA
CASSPRQVTDTQYF
TGTGCCAGCAGCCCACGACAGGTCACAGATACGCAGTATTTT
>TRBV23-1|NA|TRBJ1-2|NA
CASRLPGTDYGYTF
TGCGCCAGCAGGCTCCCGGGAACCGACTATGGCTACACCTTC
>TRBV14|NA|TRBJ2-7|NA
CASSQGVGSYEQYF
TGTGCCAGCAGCCAAGGGGTTGGGAGCTACGAGCAGTACTTC
>TRBV18|TRBD2|TRBJ2-1|NA
CASSNSGRNSYNEQFF
TGTGCCAGCTCAAATAGCGGGAGGAACTCCTACAATGAGCAGTTCTTC
>TRBV7-6|TRBD2|TRBJ2-1|NA
CASSQGLAGEYEQFF
TGTGCCAGCAGCCAAGGACTAGCGGGAGAATACGAGCAGTTCTTC
>TRBV5-5|NA|TRBJ1-2|NA
CASSLVGLVNYGYTF
TGTGCCAGCAGCTTGGTAGGCCTAGTCAACTATGGCTACACCTTC
>TRBV6-2/TRBV6-3|NA|TRBJ1-2|NA
CASSYPQGWKGYTF
TGTGCCAGCAGTTATCCCCAGGGGTGGAAGGGCTACACCTTC
>TRBV29-1|NA|TRBJ1-2|NA
CSVERGYTF
TGTAGCGTTGAACGTGGCTACACCTTC
>TRBV18|TRBD2|TRBJ2-1|NA
CASSLLSGRSYNEQFF
TGTGCCAGCTCACTTCTTAGCGGGAGGTCCTACAATGAGCAGTTCTTC
>TRBV2|TRBD2|TRBJ2-7|NA
CASSIGLAGTSYEQYF
TGTGCCAGCAGCATCGGACTAGCGGGAACCTCCTACGAGCAGTACTTC
>TRBV5-3|TRBD2|TRBJ2-1|NA
CARSLVLAGVSYNEQFF
TGTGCCAGAAGCTTGGTTCTAGCGGGAGTATCGTACAATGAGCAGTTCTTC
>TRBV9|TRBD1|TRBJ1-3|NA
CASSAGQGYTGNTIYF
TGTGCCAGCAGCGCGGGACAGGGGTATACTGGAAACACCATATATTTT
>TRBV7-2|NA|TRBJ2-3|NA
CASSSRPGSDTQYF
TGTGCCAGCAGCTCTCGTCCGGGGTCAGATACGCAGTATTTT
>TRBV7-3|NA|TRBJ2-2|NA
CASSLTASERTGELFF
TGTGCCAGCAGCTTAACGGCTAGCGAAAGAACCGGGGAGCTGTTTTTT
>TRBV7-2|NA|TRBJ1-1|NA
CASSRTANMNTEAFF
TGTGCCAGCAGCCGGACAGCTAATATGAACACTGAAGCTTTCTTT